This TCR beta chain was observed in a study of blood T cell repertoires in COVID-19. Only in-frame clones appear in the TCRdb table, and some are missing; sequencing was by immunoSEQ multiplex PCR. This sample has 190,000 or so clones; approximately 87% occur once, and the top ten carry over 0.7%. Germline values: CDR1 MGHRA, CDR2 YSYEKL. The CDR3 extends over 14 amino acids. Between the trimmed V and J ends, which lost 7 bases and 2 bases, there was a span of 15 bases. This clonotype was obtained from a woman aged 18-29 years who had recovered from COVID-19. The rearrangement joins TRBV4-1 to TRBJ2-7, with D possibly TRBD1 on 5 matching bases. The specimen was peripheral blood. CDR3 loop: CASTTTALTYEQYF. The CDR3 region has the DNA TGCGCCAGCACAACGACAGCCTTAACCTACGAGCAGTACTTC.